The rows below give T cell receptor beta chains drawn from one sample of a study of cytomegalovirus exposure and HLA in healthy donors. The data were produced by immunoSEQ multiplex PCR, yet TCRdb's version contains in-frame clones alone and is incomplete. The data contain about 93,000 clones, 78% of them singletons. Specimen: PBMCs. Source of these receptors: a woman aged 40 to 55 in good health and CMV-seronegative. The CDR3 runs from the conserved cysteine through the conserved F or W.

CDR3: CASSKDNKTIRYRSREAFF
J: TRBJ1-1
V: TRBV21-1

CDR3: CASTRGRLDTQYF
J: TRBJ2-3
V: TRBV6-5

CDR3: CASSVYSPGGNEQFF
J: TRBJ2-1
V: TRBV2

CDR3: CASSLLSRERAYEQYF
J: TRBJ2-7
V: TRBV11-1

CDR3: CASSRGFSYNEQFF
J: TRBJ2-1
V: TRBV27

CDR3: CASSLAAGGETQYF
J: TRBJ2-5
V: TRBV7-6

CDR3: CASSHAGGAGGPTDTQYF
J: TRBJ2-3
V: TRBV4-1

CDR3: CASSIGSGMDEQYF
J: TRBJ2-7
V: TRBV19

CDR3: CASSLPEVRGYTF
J: TRBJ1-2
V: TRBV7-3

CDR3: CASSLDARALSNSPLHF
J: TRBJ1-6
V: TRBV5-6

CDR3: CASSPVNRGNEKLFF
J: TRBJ1-4
V: TRBV14

CDR3: CASSPSGLAGYEQYF
J: TRBJ2-7
V: TRBV7-3

CDR3: CACFRGHNPGANVLTF
J: TRBJ2-6
V: TRBV6-6

CDR3: CASSSGGGRHYNEQFF
J: TRBJ2-1
V: TRBV27

CDR3: CATAEGAGGNTIYF
J: TRBJ1-3
V: TRBV19

CDR3: CASSLRREGGREQFF
J: TRBJ2-1
V: TRBV7-6

CDR3: CASSVGATSNNEQFF
J: TRBJ2-1
V: TRBV9

CDR3: CAWSPPGLASLDTQYF
J: TRBJ2-3
V: TRBV30

CDR3: CASSPRQGTNTEAFF
J: TRBJ1-1
V: TRBV9

CDR3: CASLPAAQGQPQHF
J: TRBJ1-5
V: TRBV28

CDR3: CASSLAVRRGYTF
J: TRBJ1-2
V: TRBV28

CDR3: CASSFPGGTGGGYTF
J: TRBJ1-2
V: TRBV28

CDR3: CASSIQGSEAFF
J: TRBJ1-1
V: TRBV19

CDR3: CASSKVTGMSYEQYF
J: TRBJ2-7
V: TRBV21-1

CDR3: CASSLGLAGTQETQYF
J: TRBJ2-5
V: TRBV7-6

CDR3: CSVANSGNEQFF
J: TRBJ2-1
V: TRBV29-1

CDR3: CASSSYKTSATGELFF
J: TRBJ2-2
V: TRBV28

CDR3: CASRRQGNTGELFF
J: TRBJ2-2
V: TRBV19

CDR3: CSVEPGTGLGVEQFF
J: TRBJ2-1
V: TRBV29-1

CDR3: CSVAGGTDTQYF
J: TRBJ2-3
V: TRBV29-1

CDR3: CASSGDRGGPPLHF
J: TRBJ1-6
V: TRBV2

CDR3: CASSIQAGVYNEQFF
J: TRBJ2-1
V: TRBV19

CDR3: CASSQEDSSGANVLTF
J: TRBJ2-6
V: TRBV4-2

CDR3: CSVEDRNRGLTYEQYF
J: TRBJ2-7
V: TRBV29-1

CDR3: CASSQRSGNEQFF
J: TRBJ2-1
V: TRBV18

CDR3: CSVDDGQGFEGYTF
J: TRBJ1-2
V: TRBV29-1

CDR3: CASSSFDRGRSDGNTIYF
J: TRBJ1-3
V: TRBV28

CDR3: CASKEISGNTIYF
J: TRBJ1-3
V: TRBV2

CDR3: CSARGPGQGRNEQFF
J: TRBJ2-1
V: TRBV29-1

CDR3: CASSQDLTRLREQYF
J: TRBJ2-5
V: TRBV27

CDR3: CASSEIWTENQPQHF
J: TRBJ1-5
V: TRBV6-1

CDR3: CSSSLRQQETQYF
J: TRBJ2-5
V: TRBV7-9

CDR3: CASSSSTGRSEKLFF
J: TRBJ1-4
V: TRBV28

CDR3: CASSFGPGGAGNYGYTF
J: TRBJ1-2
V: TRBV5-6

CDR3: CASGGRQTYEQYF
J: TRBJ2-7
V: TRBV2

CDR3: CASSLTSGGTGELFF
J: TRBJ2-2
V: TRBV2

CDR3: CASMGVGDTQYF
J: TRBJ2-3
V: TRBV5-1

CDR3: CASSFRTGNGYTF
J: TRBJ1-2
V: TRBV9

CDR3: CASGSDWGIQYF
J: TRBJ2-4
V: TRBV12-5

CDR3: CASSLTSGRFTDTQYF
J: TRBJ2-3
V: TRBV28

CDR3: CASSLLAGGDEQFF
J: TRBJ2-1
V: TRBV5-1

CDR3: CASSTSAWRGNEQFF
J: TRBJ2-1
V: TRBV5-6

CDR3: CAWSVGGEQFF
J: TRBJ2-1
V: TRBV30